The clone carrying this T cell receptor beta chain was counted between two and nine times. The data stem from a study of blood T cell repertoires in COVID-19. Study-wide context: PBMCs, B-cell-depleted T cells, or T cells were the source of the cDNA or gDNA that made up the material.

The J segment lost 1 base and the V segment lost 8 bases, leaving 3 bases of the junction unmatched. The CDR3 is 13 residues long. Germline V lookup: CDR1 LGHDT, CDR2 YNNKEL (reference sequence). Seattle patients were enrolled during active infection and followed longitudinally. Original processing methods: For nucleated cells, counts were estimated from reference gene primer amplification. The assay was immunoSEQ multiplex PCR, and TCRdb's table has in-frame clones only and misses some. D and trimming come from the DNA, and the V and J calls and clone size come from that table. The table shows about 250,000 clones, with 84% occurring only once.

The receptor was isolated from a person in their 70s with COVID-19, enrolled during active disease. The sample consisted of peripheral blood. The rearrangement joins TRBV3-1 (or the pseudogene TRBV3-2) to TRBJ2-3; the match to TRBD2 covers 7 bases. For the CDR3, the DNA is TGTGCCAGCGCCCTAGCGGGCACAGATACGCAGTATTTT. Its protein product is CASALAGTDTQYF.